These 10 T cell receptor beta chains originate from one sample sequenced in a study of control samples from healthy donors and cancer patients. Using immunoSEQ multiplex PCR, the repertoire was profiled, and TCRdb retains in-frame clones only, with some absent. The sample shows some 150,000 clones, approximately 93% of them seen only once. Sequencing was done on a sample of blood. These TCRs come from a man in his fifties in good health.

This clone occurred once. As DNA, the CDR3 is TGTGCCAGTAGTACCCCCAGGGTAAACACCGGGGAGCTGTTTTTT. This sequence encodes CASSTPRVNTGELFF. The genes are TRBV19 and TRBJ2-2, with D possibly matching TRBD1 (5 bases). CDR1 is LNHDA, CDR2 SQIVND, per germline (reference sequence). The V end lost 4 bases, the J end lost 2 bases, and 11 bases lay between the germline ends. The CDR3 length is 15 residues.

This sequence joins TRBV21-1 and TRBJ1-1. TRBV21-1 corresponds to a pseudogene. There are 15 residues in the CDR3. CDR3 sequence reads: CASRGEADLNTEAFF. The DNA for the CDR3 is TGTGCCAGCAGGGGGGAAGCAGATTTGAACACTGAAGCTTTCTTT.

This clone turned up a few times. The chain employs TRBV6-4 and TRBJ1-2; D gene unclear. The CDR3 spans 12 residues. V was pared by 2 bases and J by 7 bases, with 8 bases between. Germline V lookup: CDR1 MRHNA, CDR2 SNTAGT. CDR3 protein: CASSDRGIGYTF. CDR3 sequence (DNA): TGTGCCAGCAGTGACAGAGGGATTGGCTACACCTTC.

This sequence joins TRBV18 and TRBJ2-4, with D hard to call. V lost 0 bases, J lost 8 bases, and 14 bases lay in between. This CDR3 has 15 residues. CDR1 is KGHSH, CDR2 LQKENI, per germline. The CDR3 DNA sequence: TGTGCCAGCTCACCACCTGACGGAGCCCGTGACATTCAGTACTTC. Its translation: CASSPPDGARDIQYF.

The CDR3 loop reads CASTFSSNQPQHF. The DNA of the CDR3 is TGTGCCAGCACCTTTTCTAGCAATCAGCCCCAGCATTTT. This chain uses TRBV12-3 or TRBV12-4 with TRBJ1-5; D is ambiguous. V was shortened by 7 bases and J by 0 bases, with 7 bases between the two germline ends. There are 13 residues in the CDR3.

This rearrangement joins TRBV7-9 to TRBJ2-7, with a weak D call TRBD1 (5 bases). Trimming shortened V by 2 bases and J by 5 bases, and 10 bases separated the two germline ends. This CDR3 has 13 residues. CDR1 SEHNR and CDR2 FQNEAQ come from the germline V gene (reference sequence). As DNA, the CDR3 is TGTGCCAGCAGCTTAAGGGGTGGCCACGAGCAGTACTTC. This sequence encodes CASSLRGGHEQYF. Based on the CDR3 plus reference TRBV7-9 and TRBJ2-7, the full variable domain is DTGVSQNPRHKITKRGQNVTFRCDPISEHNRLYWYRQTLGQGPEFLTYFQNEAQLEKSRLLSDRFSAERPKGSFSTLEIQRTEQGDSAMYLCASSLRGGHEQYFGPGTRLTVT.

The chain uses TRBV6-5 and TRBJ1-2; D not resolved. Looked up from germline, CDR1 is MNHEY and CDR2 is SVGAGI. This CDR3 has 13 residues. V dropped 7 bases and J dropped 5 bases, with 14 bases sitting between them. The CDR3 here is CASIGSQAYGYTF. CDR3 nucleotides: TGTGCCAGCATAGGGAGCCAGGCTTATGGCTACACCTTC.

V is TRBV12-3 or TRBV12-4 and J is TRBJ1-2, with D unclear. CDR3 length: 12 residues. V lost 6 bases, J lost 5 bases, and 10 bases lay in between. The CDR3 sequence is CASSRTDYGYTF. For the CDR3, the DNA is TGTGCCAGCAGCCGGACGGATTATGGCTACACCTTC.

The chain joins TRBV7-2 to TRBJ1-3; D is unresolved. Germline loops: CDR1 SGHTA, CDR2 FQGNSA. The CDR3 totals 16 residues. The V and J ends lost 1 base and 0 bases respectively, with 10 bases between them. Here the CDR3 DNA reads TGTGCCAGCAGCTTAGTTGCGGGGTCCTCTGGAAACACCATATATTTT. This encodes CASSLVAGSSGNTIYF.

This clone turned up a few times. The chain carries TRBV7-9 and TRBJ1-3; D remains unclear. This CDR3 spans 14 amino acids. The germline CDR1 and CDR2 sequences are SEHNR and FQNEAQ (reference sequence). Trimming took 4 bases from V and 1 from J, leaving 8 bases between them. The CDR3 protein is CASSSQGSGNTIYF. The CDR3 DNA reads as TGTGCCAGCAGCTCCCAAGGGTCTGGAAACACCATATATTTT.